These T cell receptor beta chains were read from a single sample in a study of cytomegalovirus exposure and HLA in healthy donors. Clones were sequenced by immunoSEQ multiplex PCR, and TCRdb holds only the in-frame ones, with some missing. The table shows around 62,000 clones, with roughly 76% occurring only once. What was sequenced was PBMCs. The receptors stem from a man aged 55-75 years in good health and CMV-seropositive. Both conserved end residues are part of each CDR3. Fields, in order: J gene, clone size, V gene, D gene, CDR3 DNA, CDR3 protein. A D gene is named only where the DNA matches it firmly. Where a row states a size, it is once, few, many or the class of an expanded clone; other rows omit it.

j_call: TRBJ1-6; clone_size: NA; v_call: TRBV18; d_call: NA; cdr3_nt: TGTGCCAGCTCACCCGGCAGGGACTTTCTTAATTCACCCCTCCACTTT; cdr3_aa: CASSPGRDFLNSPLHF
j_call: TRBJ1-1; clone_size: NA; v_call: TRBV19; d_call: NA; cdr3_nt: TGTGCCAGTAGTATAGGGTCGGTTAACACTGAAGCTTTCTTT; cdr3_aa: CASSIGSVNTEAFF
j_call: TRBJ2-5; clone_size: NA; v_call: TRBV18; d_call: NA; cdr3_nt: TGTGCCAGCTCGCCCCAAGGGGGCGCGGGGGAGACCCAGTACTTC; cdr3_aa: CASSPQGGAGETQYF
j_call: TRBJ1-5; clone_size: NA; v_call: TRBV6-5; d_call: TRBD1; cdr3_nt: TGTGCCAGCAGTTACACCGGACAGGGTAATCAGCCCCAGCATTTT; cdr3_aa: CASSYTGQGNQPQHF
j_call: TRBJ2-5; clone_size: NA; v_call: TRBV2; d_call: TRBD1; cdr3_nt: TGTGCCAGTGGTGTTGGTCGGCAGGGGGACCAAGAGACCCAGTACTTC; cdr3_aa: CASGVGRQGDQETQYF
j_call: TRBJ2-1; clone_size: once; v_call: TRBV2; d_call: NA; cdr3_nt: TGTGCCAGCAAAGGGGATCCCTCCTACAATGAGCAGTTCTTC; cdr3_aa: CASKGDPSYNEQFF
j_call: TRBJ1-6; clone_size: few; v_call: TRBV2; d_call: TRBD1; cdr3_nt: TGTGCCAGCAGTAAGGACAGGGTTACAAATTCACCCCTCCACTTT; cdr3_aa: CASSKDRVTNSPLHF
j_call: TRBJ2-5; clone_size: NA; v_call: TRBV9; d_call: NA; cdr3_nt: TGTGCCAGCAGCGGTAGCTCAGGGGTCCAAGAGACCCAGTACTTC; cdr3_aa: CASSGSSGVQETQYF
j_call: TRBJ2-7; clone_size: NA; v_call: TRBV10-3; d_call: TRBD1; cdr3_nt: TGTGCCATCGGTGAGGGACAGCTTATTACCTACGAGCAGTACTTC; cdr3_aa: CAIGEGQLITYEQYF
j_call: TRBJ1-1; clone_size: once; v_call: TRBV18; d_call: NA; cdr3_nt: TGTGCCAGCTCACCGAGTTTAGGCGGTGAAGCTTTCTTT; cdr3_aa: CASSPSLGGEAFF
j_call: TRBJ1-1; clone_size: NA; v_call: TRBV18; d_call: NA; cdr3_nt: TGTGCCAGCTCACCACTACAGGGCCGTGAAGCTTTCTTT; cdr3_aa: CASSPLQGREAFF
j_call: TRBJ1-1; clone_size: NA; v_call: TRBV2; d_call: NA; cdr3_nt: TGTGCCAGCAGTGTCGCGGGGAACACTGAAGCTTTCTTT; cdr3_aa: CASSVAGNTEAFF
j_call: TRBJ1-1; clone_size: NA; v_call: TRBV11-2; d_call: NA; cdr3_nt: TGTGCCAGCAGCTTAAAGGGGGGCGGCGGGGGAAGAACTGAAGCTTTCTTT; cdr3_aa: CASSLKGGGGGRTEAFF
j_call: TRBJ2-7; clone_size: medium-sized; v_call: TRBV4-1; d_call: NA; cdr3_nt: TGCGCCAGCAGCCAAGATCTTCCGGGAGAGCAGTACTTC; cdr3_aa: CASSQDLPGEQYF
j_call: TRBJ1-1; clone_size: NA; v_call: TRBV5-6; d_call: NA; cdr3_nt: TGTGCCAGCAGCTTGCAGGCTGAAGCTTTCTTT; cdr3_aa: CASSLQAEAFF
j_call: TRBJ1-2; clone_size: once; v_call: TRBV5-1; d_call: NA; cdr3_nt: TGCGCCAGCAGCATTGGGAGCTTAGACTACACCTTC; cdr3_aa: CASSIGSLDYTF
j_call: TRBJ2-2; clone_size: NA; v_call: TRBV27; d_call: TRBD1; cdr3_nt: TGTGCCAGCACTCCACAGGGGGCGTCGCGGGCCGGGGAGCTGTTTTTT; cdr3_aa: CASTPQGASRAGELFF
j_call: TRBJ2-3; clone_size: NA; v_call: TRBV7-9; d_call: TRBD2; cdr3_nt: TGTGCCAGCAGCTTCCGGACTAGCGGGAGCTTTGCAGATACGCAGTATTTT; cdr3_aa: CASSFRTSGSFADTQYF
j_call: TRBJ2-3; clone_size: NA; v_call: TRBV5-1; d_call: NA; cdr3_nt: TGCGCCAGCAGCTCTAATTTCGGGGACACAGATACGCAGTATTTT; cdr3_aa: CASSSNFGDTDTQYF
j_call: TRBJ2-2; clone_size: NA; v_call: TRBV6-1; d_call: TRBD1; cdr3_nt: TGTGCCAGCAGTGCGGACAGGGCGAACACCGGGGAGCTGTTTTTT; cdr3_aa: CASSADRANTGELFF
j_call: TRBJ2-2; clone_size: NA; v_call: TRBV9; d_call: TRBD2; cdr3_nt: TGTGCCAGCAGCGCGAGCGGGAGTGTAGCCGGGGAGCTGTTTTTT; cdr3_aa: CASSASGSVAGELFF
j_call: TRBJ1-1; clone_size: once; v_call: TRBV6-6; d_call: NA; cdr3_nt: TGTGCCAGCATTACTGGGACTCGGAACACTGAAGCTTTCTTT; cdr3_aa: CASITGTRNTEAFF
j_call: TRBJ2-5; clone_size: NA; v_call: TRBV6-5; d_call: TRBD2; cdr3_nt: TGTGCCAGCACCCACCAGACTAGCGAAAAGACCCAGTACTTC; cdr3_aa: CASTHQTSEKTQYF
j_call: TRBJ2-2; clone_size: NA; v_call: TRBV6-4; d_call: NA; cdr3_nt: TGTGCCAGCAGTGAGACGGGAGAGGGGACCGGGGAGCTGCTTTTT; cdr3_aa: CASSETGEGTGELLF
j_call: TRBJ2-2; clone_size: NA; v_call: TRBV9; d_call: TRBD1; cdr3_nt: TGTGCCAGCAGCGTGGGACAGGGGATTAGCGGGGAGCTGTTTTTT; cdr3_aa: CASSVGQGISGELFF
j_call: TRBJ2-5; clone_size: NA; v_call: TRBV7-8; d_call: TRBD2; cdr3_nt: TGTGCCAGCAGCTTAGGCGGCGGGAGGGCCGGTGAGACCCAGTACTTC; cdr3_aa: CASSLGGGRAGETQYF
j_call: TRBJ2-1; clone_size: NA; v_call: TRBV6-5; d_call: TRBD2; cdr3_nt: TGTGCCAGCAGTTACTCGATTAGCGGGACCTACAATGAGCAGTTCTTC; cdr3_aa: CASSYSISGTYNEQFF
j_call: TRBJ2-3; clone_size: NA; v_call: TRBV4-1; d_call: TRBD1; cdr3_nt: TGCGCCAGCAGCCCCTTGACAGGGGTTGGCACAGATACGCAGTATTTT; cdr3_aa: CASSPLTGVGTDTQYF
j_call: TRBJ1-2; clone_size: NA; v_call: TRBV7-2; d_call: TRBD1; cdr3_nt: TGTGCCAGCAGCTTAGGCCCCGGACAGGGTATGGTCCGGGGCTACACCTTC; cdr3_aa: CASSLGPGQGMVRGYTF
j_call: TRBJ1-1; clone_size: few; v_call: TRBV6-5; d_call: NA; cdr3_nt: TGTGCCAGCAAGCCCGACAGCCTGAACACTGAAGCTTTCTTT; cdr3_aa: CASKPDSLNTEAFF
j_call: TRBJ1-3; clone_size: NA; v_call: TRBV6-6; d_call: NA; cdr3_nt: TGTGCCAGCAGTTATGGGGGCAACTCTGGAAACACCATATATTTT; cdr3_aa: CASSYGGNSGNTIYF
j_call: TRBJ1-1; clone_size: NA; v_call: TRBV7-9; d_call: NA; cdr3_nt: TGTGCCAGCAGCTTAGGTCCAGGGGCGAACACTGAAGCTTTCTTT; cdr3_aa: CASSLGPGANTEAFF
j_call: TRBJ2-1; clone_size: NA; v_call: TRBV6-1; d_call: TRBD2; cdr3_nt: TGTGCCAGCAGTGAAGCCCAGGGACTATACAATGAGCAGTTCTTC; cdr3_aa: CASSEAQGLYNEQFF
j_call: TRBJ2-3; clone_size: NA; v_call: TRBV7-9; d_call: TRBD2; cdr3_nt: TGTGCCAGCAGCTCCGGACTAGCGGGGTTCACCACTAGCACAGATACGCAGTATTTT; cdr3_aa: CASSSGLAGFTTSTDTQYF
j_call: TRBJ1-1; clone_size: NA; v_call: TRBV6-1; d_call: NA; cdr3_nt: TGTGCCAGCAGGTTCGGGTCTGAAGCTTTCTTT; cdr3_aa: CASRFGSEAFF
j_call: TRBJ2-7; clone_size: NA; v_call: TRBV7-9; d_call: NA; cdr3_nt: TGTGCCAGCAGGGCTGGGCAGGCACGCGAGCAGTACTTC; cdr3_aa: CASRAGQAREQYF
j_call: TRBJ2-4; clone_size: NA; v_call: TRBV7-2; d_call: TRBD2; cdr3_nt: TGTGCCAGCAGCTTAGGATCTACTAGCGGGAGTAACATTCAGTACTTC; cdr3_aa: CASSLGSTSGSNIQYF
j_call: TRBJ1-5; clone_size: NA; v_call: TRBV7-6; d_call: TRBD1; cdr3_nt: TGTGCCAGCAGCTTAGACACAGGGGTCAATCAGCCCCAGCATTTT; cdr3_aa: CASSLDTGVNQPQHF
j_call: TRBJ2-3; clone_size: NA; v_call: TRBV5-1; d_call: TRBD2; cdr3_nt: TGCGCCAGCAGCCTCAGACTAGCGGGAGGGACAGATACGCAGTATTTT; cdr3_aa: CASSLRLAGGTDTQYF
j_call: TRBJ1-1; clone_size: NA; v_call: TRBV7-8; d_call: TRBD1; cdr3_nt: TGTGCCAGCAGCCCCGGACAGGGCTGGACTGAAGCTTTCTTT; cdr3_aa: CASSPGQGWTEAFF
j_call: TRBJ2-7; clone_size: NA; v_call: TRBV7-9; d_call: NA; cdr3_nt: TGTGCCAGCAGCTCAACCCAGCAGGGTTGGGCTTACGAGCAGTACTTC; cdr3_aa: CASSSTQQGWAYEQYF
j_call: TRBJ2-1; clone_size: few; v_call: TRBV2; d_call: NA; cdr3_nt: TGTGCCAGCAGTGTCGGGGTTACGCAGTTCTTC; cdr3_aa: CASSVGVTQFF
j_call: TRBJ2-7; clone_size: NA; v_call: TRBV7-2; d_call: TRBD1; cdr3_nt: TGTGCCAGCAGCCAGACAGGGACAACCTACGAGCAGTACTTC; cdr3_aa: CASSQTGTTYEQYF
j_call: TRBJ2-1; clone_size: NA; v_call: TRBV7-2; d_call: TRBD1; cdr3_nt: TGTGCCAGCAGCATAAACAGGGGAATGGATGAGCAGTTCTTC; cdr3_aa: CASSINRGMDEQFF
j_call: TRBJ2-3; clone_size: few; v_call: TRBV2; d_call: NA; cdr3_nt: TGTGCCGGACAATCGTACTTTGCAGATACGCAGTATTTT; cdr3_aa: CAGQSYFADTQYF
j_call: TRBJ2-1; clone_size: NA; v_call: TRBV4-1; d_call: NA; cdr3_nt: TGCGCCAGCAGCCAAGAAACGGGTAGGAGGGCTGAGCAGTTCTTC; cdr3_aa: CASSQETGRRAEQFF
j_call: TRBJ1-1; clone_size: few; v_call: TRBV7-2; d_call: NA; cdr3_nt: TGTGCCAGCAGCTTATCGTTGAATGCAGGGATGGTGAACACTGAAGCTTTCTTT; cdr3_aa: CASSLSLNAGMVNTEAFF
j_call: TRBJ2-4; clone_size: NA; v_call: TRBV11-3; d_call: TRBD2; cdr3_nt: TGTGCCAGCAGCTTAGGAGGTAGCGGGAATGGAAACATTCAGTACTTC; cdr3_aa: CASSLGGSGNGNIQYF
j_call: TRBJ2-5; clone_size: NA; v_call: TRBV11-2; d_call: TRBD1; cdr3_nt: TGTGCCAGCAGCTCGATACAGGGGTTAGAGACCCAGTACTTC; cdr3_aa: CASSSIQGLETQYF
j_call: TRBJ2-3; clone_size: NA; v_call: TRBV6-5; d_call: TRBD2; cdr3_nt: TGTGCCAGCAGTTCACAGACCGGGACTAAGGAAGATACGCAGTATTTT; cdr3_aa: CASSSQTGTKEDTQYF
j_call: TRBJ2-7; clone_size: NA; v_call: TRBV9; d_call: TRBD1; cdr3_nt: TGTGCCAGCAGCGTAGGGGACAGGACCTCCTACGAGCAGTACTTC; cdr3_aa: CASSVGDRTSYEQYF
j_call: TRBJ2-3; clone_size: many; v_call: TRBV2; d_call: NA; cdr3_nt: TGTGCCAGCGAGCGTAGCACAGATACGCAGTATTTT; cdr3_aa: CASERSTDTQYF
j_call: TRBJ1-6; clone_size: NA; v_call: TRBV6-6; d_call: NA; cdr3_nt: TGTGCCACCGGGGGACGAACGGACTCCTATAATTCACCCCTCCACTTT; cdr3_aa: CATGGRTDSYNSPLHF
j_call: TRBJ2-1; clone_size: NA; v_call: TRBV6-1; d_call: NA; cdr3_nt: TGTGCCAGCAGTGGTAGTTCATCCTACAATGAGCAGTTCTTC; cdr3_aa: CASSGSSSYNEQFF
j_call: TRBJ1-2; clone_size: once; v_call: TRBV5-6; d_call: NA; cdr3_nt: TGTGCCAGCAGCTTGGTGGCAGCTAACTATGGCTACACCTTC; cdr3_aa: CASSLVAANYGYTF
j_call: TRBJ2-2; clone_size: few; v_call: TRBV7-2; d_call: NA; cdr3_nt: TGTGCCAGCAGCTTAGCAGGGGTGAACACCGGGGAGCTGTTTTTT; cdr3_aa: CASSLAGVNTGELFF
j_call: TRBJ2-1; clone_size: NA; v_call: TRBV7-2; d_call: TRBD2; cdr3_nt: TGTGCCAGCAGTTATAGCGGGGGCTCCTACAATGAGCAGTTCTTC; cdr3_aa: CASSYSGGSYNEQFF
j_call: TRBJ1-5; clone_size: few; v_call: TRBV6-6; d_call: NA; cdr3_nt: TGTGCCAGCAGAATACAGGTAGGGGGCAATCAGCCCCAGCATTTT; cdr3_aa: CASRIQVGGNQPQHF
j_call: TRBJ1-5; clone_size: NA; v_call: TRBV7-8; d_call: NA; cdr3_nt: TGTGCCAGCAGCCCCTCCCCGGGTCGCAATCAGCCCCAGCATTTT; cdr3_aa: CASSPSPGRNQPQHF